Listed below are T cell receptor beta chains from one sample, sequenced in a study of shared clonotypes between healthy human individuals. This table comes from immunoSEQ multiplex PCR, and its TCRdb copy is limited to in-frame clones, with some not included. Of 2,500,000 or so clones in the sample, just over 90% are singletons; the top ten hold 0.13% to 0.15%. Material for sequencing was naive CD4+ T cells sorted from blood. The receptors were gathered from a young man in good health. Each CDR3 is given without its conserved first and last residue.

TRBJ1-2,TRBV30,ARQEGTGGYT
TRBJ2-5,TRBV10-3,AIRSTGGETQY
TRBJ2-7,TRBV6-1,AARPGQTYYEQY
TRBJ2-5,TRBV6-5,ATGRSGGEETQY
TRBJ1-2,TRBV18,ASSQGNSPGYGYT
TRBJ1-5,TRBV28,ASSFPLTGLSNQPQH
TRBJ2-7,TRBV13,ASSFYRSSSYEQY
TRBJ2-3,TRBV10-3,AISVGGNLGDTQY
TRBJ2-3,TRBV20-1,STQGTGTQY
TRBJ1-5,TRBV7-8,ASSLGDSTGQPQH
TRBJ1-5,TRBV29-1,SVDLGYNQPQH
TRBJ1-1,TRBV6-5,ASSLTENTEAF
TRBJ1-2,TRBV6-6,ASSPRGDGYT
TRBJ2-7,TRBV28,ASTTGQGAYEQY
TRBJ2-3,TRBV18,ASSLILDTQY
TRBJ2-2,TRBV4-1,ASSQIPTGWELF
TRBJ1-1,TRBV4-1,ASSPGGTEAF
TRBJ2-7,TRBV29-1,SAGQGGYEQY
TRBJ1-1,TRBV5-1,ASSLRQLNTEAF
TRBJ1-2,TRBV2,ASSPQGNYGYT
TRBJ1-5,TRBV6-1,ASSASSGANQPQH
TRBJ2-1,TRBV18,ASSPPNSYNEQF
TRBJ1-2,TRBV5-4,ASSFGQKYGYT
TRBJ1-4,TRBV10-3,AIRGDVDEKLF
TRBJ1-5,TRBV4-2,ASSQVTGSNQPQH
TRBJ2-2,TRBV10-1,ASSEGRANTGELF
TRBJ2-7,TRBV28,ASSTASVSSYEQY